These 18 T cell receptor beta chains were sequenced from one sample in a study of blood T cell repertoires in COVID-19. Libraries were prepared by immunoSEQ multiplex PCR; TCRdb keeps only in-frame clonotypes and omits some of them. The sample consists of about 33,000 clones, about 78% of them appearing once. Sample: peripheral blood. The receptors were sampled from an elderly man with acute or convalescent COVID-19.

This clone was seen a few times. The chain is built from TRBV19 and TRBJ1-4, with D maybe TRBD1 (6 bases). V was clipped by 4 bases and J by 1 base, with 10 bases between them. The CDR3 has 15 residues. CDR1 and CDR2 from the germline V gene are LNHDA and SQIVND (reference sequence). CDR3 bases: TGTGCCAGTAGTACTACAGGGCGAACTAATGAAAAACTGTTTTTT. It specifies CASSTTGRTNEKLFF.

This clone was detected once. The V gene is TRBV30, the J gene TRBJ2-5, with a weak D call TRBD2 (6 bases). The CDR3 length is 13 residues. Germline CDR1 GTSNPN, CDR2 SVGIG (reference sequence). V lost 0 bases and J 5 bases, leaving 10 bases between the germline ends. This chain's CDR3 is CAWSVGGTETQYF. CDR3 sequence (DNA): TGTGCCTGGAGTGTTGGAGGGACCGAGACCCAGTACTTC.

The chain recombines TRBV7-2 with TRBJ2-7; 7 nucleotides line up with TRBD2. Germline CDR1 SGHTA, CDR2 FQGNSA. Losses at the gene ends were 0 bases for V and 3 bases for J; bases not matched to a gene: 5. This CDR3 comprises 15 residues. In nucleotides, the CDR3 is TGTGCCAGCAGCTTAGCGTCGGGGGGTTACTACGAGCAGTACTTC. This sequence encodes CASSLASGGYYEQYF.

In DNA, the CDR3 is TGTGCCAGCAGTTACCACGTCGGGAACACTGAAGCTTTCTTT. Translation: CASSYHVGNTEAFF. The chain recombines TRBV6-5 with TRBJ1-1; D uncertain. The germline CDR1 and CDR2 sequences are MNHEY and SVGAGI. V was clipped by 2 bases and J by 1 base, with 8 bases between them. The CDR3 length is 14 residues.

The chain has TRBV30 and TRBJ1-6; D not certain. The germline CDR1 and CDR2 sequences are GTSNPN and SVGIG (reference sequence). The CDR3 sequence is 15 residues long. Trimming took off 4 bases at V and 4 bases at J, with 14 bases between the two ends. CDR3 nucleotide sequence: TGTGCCTGGACCTCCTCCCGAGTGTATAATTCACCCCTCCACTTT. Protein product: CAWTSSRVYNSPLHF.

V and J are TRBV5-1 and TRBJ1-3, with 8 bases that match TRBD1. The CDR3 spans 16 residues. J was trimmed by 0 bases and V by 7 bases; bases with no gene match: 9. Per germline, CDR1 SGHRS and CDR2 YFSETQ. The CDR3 reads CASSAQGGNSGNTIYF. CDR3 DNA: TGCGCCAGCTCCGCACAGGGGGGGAACTCTGGAAACACCATATATTTT.

This clone occurred once. The V call is TRBV13, the J call TRBJ1-1; no clear D gene. V lost 8 bases and J 2 bases, leaving 9 bases between the germline ends. The CDR3 runs to 12 residues. The germline CDR1 and CDR2 sequences are PRHDT and FYEKMQ (reference sequence). CDR3 residues: CASLGRNTEAFF. CDR3 nucleotides: TGTGCCAGCCTGGGGAGAAACACTGAAGCTTTCTTT.

The V and J genes are TRBV19 and TRBJ2-5, with 7 bases identical to TRBD1. The CDR3 covers 14 residues. The V gene's germline CDR1 is LNHDA and CDR2 SQIVND (reference sequence). V shed 3 bases, J shed 5 bases, and the junction held 6 bases outside the gene matches. The chain's CDR3 is CASSMRGREETQYF. The DNA for the CDR3 is TGTGCCAGTAGTATGAGGGGGCGCGAGGAGACCCAGTACTTC.

V and J are TRBV5-5 and TRBJ1-4; 10 bases line up with TRBD1. The CDR3 spans 14 residues. V trimming: 5 bases; J trimming: 5 bases; junction bases outside the gene matches: 3. From germline, CDR1 is SGHKS and CDR2 YYEKEE (reference sequence). CDR3 nucleotide sequence: TGTGCCAGCAGTCCGGGACAGGGGAATGAAAAACTGTTTTTT. Encoded protein: CASSPGQGNEKLFF.

V is TRBV6-6 and J is TRBJ1-5; the match to TRBD1 covers 9 bases. This CDR3 is 14 amino acids long. The V gene's germline CDR1 is MNHNY and CDR2 SVGAGI (reference sequence). V gave up 2 bases and J gave up 7 bases; unmatched junction bases: 3. Here the CDR3 reads CASSYRTGAQPQHF. As DNA, the CDR3 is TGTGCCAGCAGTTACCGGACAGGGGCACAGCCCCAGCATTTT.

This clone was detected a few times. V gene TRBV4-1 combines with J gene TRBJ1-1; D is ambiguous. Germline V gene data show CDR1 as MGHRA and CDR2 as YSYEKL. With 4 bases removed from V and 0 bases from J, the gap between germline ends came to 9 bases. This CDR3 is built from 14 residues. In DNA form, the CDR3 reads TGCGCCAGCAGCCTTCCTACGGTGAACACTGAAGCTTTCTTT. Its protein is CASSLPTVNTEAFF.

The V gene is TRBV19, the J gene TRBJ2-1, with a weak D call TRBD2 (6 bases). Germline CDR1 and CDR2: LNHDA and SQIVND (reference sequence). The CDR3 spans 13 residues. V dropped 9 bases and J dropped 0 bases, with 9 bases sitting between them. CDR3 region: CASRGSSYNEQFF. The CDR3 region has the DNA TGTGCCAGCCGGGGGAGCTCCTACAATGAGCAGTTCTTC.

This clone has just one count. The rearrangement joins TRBV5-1 to TRBJ2-2; TRBD2 matches at 10 bases. This CDR3 is 15 amino acids long. Per the germline V gene, CDR1 is SGHRS and CDR2 is YFSETQ. V shed 3 bases, J shed 4 bases, and the junction held 3 bases outside the gene matches. CDR3 nucleotides: TGCGCCAGCAGCTCAGGACTAGCGGCCACCGGGGAGCTGTTTTTT. It yields the protein CASSSGLAATGELFF.

The chain joins TRBV5-6 to TRBJ2-7; 8 nucleotides match TRBD2. CDR1 and CDR2 (germline): SGHDT, YYEEEE. The V and J ends lost 2 bases and 2 bases, in that order; junction bases with no gene match: 3. The CDR3 contains 14 residues. The CDR3 bases are TGTGCCAGCAGCTTAGCGGGGGTCCCCTACGAGCAGTACTTC. Translated, it gives CASSLAGVPYEQYF.

V usage is TRBV11-2 and J usage is TRBJ2-2, with a tentative D call TRBD2 (5 bases). V was clipped by 1 base and J by 9 bases, with 12 bases between them. Per germline, CDR1 SGHAT and CDR2 FQNNGV. The CDR3 length is 14 residues. The CDR3 DNA reads as TGTGCCAGCAGCTTAGTAGGAGGAGGCCGGGAGCTGTTTTTT. This gives the protein CASSLVGGGRELFF.

The CDR3 region is CASSRNLCRGNTDTQYF. The CDR3 nucleotides are TGTGCCAGCAGTCGTAATCTTTGCCGGGGGAACACAGATACGCAGTATTTT. The chain links TRBV3-1 (or the pseudogene TRBV3-2) to TRBJ2-3, with D possibly matching TRBD2 (6 bases). Trimming took 6 bases from V and 2 from J, leaving 21 bases between them. The CDR3 contains 17 residues. Germline CDR1 and CDR2: LGHDT and YNNKEL (reference sequence).

The V call is TRBV6-5, the J call TRBJ1-5; D is unclear. V lost 6 bases and J 2 bases, leaving 8 bases between the germline ends. The CDR3 covers 13 residues. Per germline, CDR1 MNHEY and CDR2 SVGAGI. The CDR3 loop is CASRIGGNQPQHF. In DNA form, the CDR3 reads TGTGCCAGCAGAATCGGGGGCAATCAGCCCCAGCATTTT.

V is TRBV6-5 and J is TRBJ1-5; D is perhaps TRBD1 (5 bases). Trimming took 8 bases from V and 6 from J, leaving 14 bases between them. Germline V gene data show CDR1 as MNHEY and CDR2 as SVGAGI. This CDR3 has 13 amino acids. CDR3: CASWGDASQPQHF. In DNA form, the CDR3 reads TGTGCCAGCTGGGGGGACGCATCTCAGCCCCAGCATTTT.